These T cell receptor beta chains were read from a single sample in a study of cytomegalovirus exposure and HLA in healthy donors. The protocol was immunoSEQ multiplex PCR, while the TCRdb copy is restricted to in-frame clones and leaves out a portion. The sample lists some 100,000 clones; 84% were seen once. The sequenced sample consisted of PBMCs. These receptors were taken from a woman under 30 in good health and CMV-seronegative. CDR3s include the opening cysteine and the closing phenylalanine or tryptophan. The D gene is left open where the match is weak. Only part of the rows carry a size: once, few, many, or a class if the clone is expanded.

v_gene: TRBV19; d_gene: TRBD1; abundance: .; len: 17; j_gene: TRBJ2-1; CDR3nt: TGTGCCAGTAGCTCCCTCCGAAGGACAGGGAAATACAATGAGCAGTTCTTC; CDR3aa: CASSSLRRTGKYNEQFF
v_gene: TRBV7-8; d_gene: TRBD1; abundance: few; len: 15; j_gene: TRBJ2-5; CDR3nt: TGTGCCAGCAGCCGAGCAGGGGGCATTCAAGAGACCCAGTACTTC; CDR3aa: CASSRAGGIQETQYF
v_gene: TRBV18; d_gene: TRBD1; abundance: .; len: 15; j_gene: TRBJ1-3; CDR3nt: TGTGCCAGCTCACCCACCGGGGACAGGGATGACACCATATATTTT; CDR3aa: CASSPTGDRDDTIYF
v_gene: TRBV11-2; d_gene: .; abundance: .; len: 15; j_gene: TRBJ1-2; CDR3nt: TGTGCCAGCAGCCGCCGATTACCTATAGGACAAGGCTACACCTTC; CDR3aa: CASSRRLPIGQGYTF
v_gene: TRBV29-1; d_gene: TRBD1; abundance: .; len: 13; j_gene: TRBJ1-2; CDR3nt: TGCAGCGTTCGGACAGGGGGCGCGAGGGGCTACACCTTC; CDR3aa: CSVRTGGARGYTF
v_gene: TRBV7-2; d_gene: TRBD2; abundance: .; len: 14; j_gene: TRBJ2-7; CDR3nt: TGTGCCAGCGCTATGGTAGCGGGGTCCTACGAGCAGTACTTC; CDR3aa: CASAMVAGSYEQYF
v_gene: TRBV9; d_gene: TRBD2; abundance: .; len: 15; j_gene: TRBJ2-7; CDR3nt: TGTGCCAGCAGCGTAGTAACTAGCGGTCCCTACGAGCAGTACTTC; CDR3aa: CASSVVTSGPYEQYF
v_gene: TRBV5-6; d_gene: .; abundance: .; len: 16; j_gene: TRBJ2-7; CDR3nt: TGTGCCAGCAGCTTGGGTGCAGGCAAGAATGCCTACGAGCAGTACTTC; CDR3aa: CASSLGAGKNAYEQYF
v_gene: TRBV4-1; d_gene: .; abundance: .; len: 14; j_gene: TRBJ2-1; CDR3nt: TGCGCCAGCAGCCAAGATTTCACCCAGGGGGGTCAGTTCTTC; CDR3aa: CASSQDFTQGGQFF
v_gene: TRBV7-9; d_gene: TRBD1; abundance: .; len: 15; j_gene: TRBJ2-7; CDR3nt: TGTGCCAGCAGCTTTAGGACAGGGGTTTCCTACGAGCAGTACTTC; CDR3aa: CASSFRTGVSYEQYF
v_gene: TRBV7-7; d_gene: TRBD1; abundance: .; len: 13; j_gene: TRBJ2-7; CDR3nt: TGTGCCAGCAGCCAGGGGACAGCCTACGAGCAGTACTTC; CDR3aa: CASSQGTAYEQYF
v_gene: TRBV6-5; d_gene: TRBD2; abundance: .; len: 16; j_gene: TRBJ2-2; CDR3nt: TGTGCCAGCAGTTACTCTTTTAGCGGGGTCACCGGGGAGCTGTTTTTT; CDR3aa: CASSYSFSGVTGELFF
v_gene: TRBV19; d_gene: .; abundance: few; len: 15; j_gene: TRBJ1-1; CDR3nt: TGTGCCAGTAGTATAGATAGGTCTAGGAACGGTGAAGCTTTCTTT; CDR3aa: CASSIDRSRNGEAFF
v_gene: TRBV30; d_gene: TRBD1; abundance: .; len: 14; j_gene: TRBJ1-6; CDR3nt: TGTGCCTGGAGCCAGGGGGGCGAGGATTCACCCCTCCACTTT; CDR3aa: CAWSQGGEDSPLHF
v_gene: TRBV2; d_gene: TRBD1; abundance: .; len: 14; j_gene: TRBJ1-5; CDR3nt: TGTGCCAGCAGTGAGGGACAGGGAGATCAGCCCCAGCATTTT; CDR3aa: CASSEGQGDQPQHF
v_gene: TRBV27; d_gene: TRBD2; abundance: .; len: 17; j_gene: TRBJ2-1; CDR3nt: TGTGCCAGCAGGCAGTTACTAGCGGGGGATCCCTACAATGAGCAGTTCTTC; CDR3aa: CASRQLLAGDPYNEQFF
v_gene: TRBV27; d_gene: .; abundance: .; len: 13; j_gene: TRBJ2-7; CDR3nt: TGTGCCAGCAGACCGTACGGGGTCTACGAGCAGTACTTC; CDR3aa: CASRPYGVYEQYF
v_gene: TRBV7-9; d_gene: TRBD1; abundance: .; len: 15; j_gene: TRBJ1-2; CDR3nt: TGTGCCAGCAGCCCAAGGGACAGGGTTTTCGATGGCTACACCTTC; CDR3aa: CASSPRDRVFDGYTF
v_gene: TRBV29-1; d_gene: TRBD1; abundance: .; len: 14; j_gene: TRBJ1-5; CDR3nt: TGCAGCGTTCAGGACCAGGGGGGCAATCAGCCCCAGCATTTT; CDR3aa: CSVQDQGGNQPQHF
v_gene: TRBV27; d_gene: TRBD2; abundance: few; len: 16; j_gene: TRBJ2-1; CDR3nt: TGTGCCAGCAGTCCGGATCCGAGGGCGGGAGTCAATGAGCAGTTCTTC; CDR3aa: CASSPDPRAGVNEQFF
v_gene: TRBV18; d_gene: .; abundance: .; len: 13; j_gene: TRBJ2-7; CDR3nt: TGTGCCAGCTCACCAGTGAGCTCCTACGAGCAGTACTTC; CDR3aa: CASSPVSSYEQYF